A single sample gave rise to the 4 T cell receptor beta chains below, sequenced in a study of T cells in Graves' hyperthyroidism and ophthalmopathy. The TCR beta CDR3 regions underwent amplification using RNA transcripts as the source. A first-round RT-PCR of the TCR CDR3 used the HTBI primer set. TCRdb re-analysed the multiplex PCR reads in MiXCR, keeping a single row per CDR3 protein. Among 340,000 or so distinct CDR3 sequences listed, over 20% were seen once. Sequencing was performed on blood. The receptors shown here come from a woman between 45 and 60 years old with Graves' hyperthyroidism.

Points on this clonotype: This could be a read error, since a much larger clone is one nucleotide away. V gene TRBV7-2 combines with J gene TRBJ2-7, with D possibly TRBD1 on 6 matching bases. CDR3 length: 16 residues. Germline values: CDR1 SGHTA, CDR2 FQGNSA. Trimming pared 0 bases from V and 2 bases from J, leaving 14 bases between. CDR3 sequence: CASSLATDRSTYEQYF. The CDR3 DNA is TGTGCCAGCAGCTTAGCGACCGACAGGTCCACCTACGAGCAGTACTTC. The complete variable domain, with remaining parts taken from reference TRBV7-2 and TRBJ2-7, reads GAGVSQSPSNKVTEKGKDVELRCDPISGHTALYWYRQSLGQGLEFLIYFQGNSAPDKSGLPSDRFSAERTGGSVSTLTIQRTQQEDSAVYLCASSLATDRSTYEQYFGPGTRLTVT.

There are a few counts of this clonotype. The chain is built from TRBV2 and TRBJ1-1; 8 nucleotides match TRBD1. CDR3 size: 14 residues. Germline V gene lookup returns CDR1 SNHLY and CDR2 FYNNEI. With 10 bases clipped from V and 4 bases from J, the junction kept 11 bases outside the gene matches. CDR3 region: CATRTGLGITEAFF. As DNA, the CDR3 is TGTGCCACCCGGACAGGGTTGGGTATCACTGAAGCTTTCTTT.

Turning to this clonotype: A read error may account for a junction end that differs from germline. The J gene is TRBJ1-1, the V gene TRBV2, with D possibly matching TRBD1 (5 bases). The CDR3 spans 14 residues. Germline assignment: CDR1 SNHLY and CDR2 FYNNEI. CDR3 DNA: TGCGCCAGCAGCCAAGACGGAGAGGGGCCTGAAGCTTTCTTT. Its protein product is CASSQDGEGPEAFF.

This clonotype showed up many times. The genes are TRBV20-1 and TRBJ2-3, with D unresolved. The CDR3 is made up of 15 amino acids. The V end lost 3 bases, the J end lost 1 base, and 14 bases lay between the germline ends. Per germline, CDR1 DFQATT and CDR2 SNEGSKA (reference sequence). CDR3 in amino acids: CSASISRVGTDTQYF. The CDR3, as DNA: TGCAGTGCTAGTATCTCTAGGGTCGGCACAGATACGCAGTATTTT.